This TCR beta chain came from a study of blood T cell repertoires in COVID-19. About the research overall: Samples came from the United States, Italy and Spain, spanning acute and convalescent COVID-19. The cDNA or gDNA used as material had been derived from T cells, B-cell-depleted T cells, or PBMCs.

Germline loops: CDR1 SGHAT, CDR2 FQNNGV. Unmatched junction bases numbered 11, after V lost 5 bases and J lost 5 bases. The CDR3 extends over 16 amino acids. Original processing notes: Using reference gene primer amplification, nucleated cell counts were estimated. This table comes from immunoSEQ multiplex PCR, and its TCRdb copy is limited to in-frame clones, with some not included. The D gene and trimming were derived from the DNA, and the V and J assignments and clone size from that table. The data contain roughly 240,000 clones, approximately 87% of them singletons. This chain uses TRBV11-2 with TRBJ2-3, with 9 bases matching TRBD2. The origin of this receptor is a man aged 55 to 69 who had recovered from COVID-19. What was sequenced was peripheral blood. CDR3 in DNA: TGTGCCAGCAGCCCGGGACTAGCCTTTGGGCGAGATACGCAGTATTTT. Protein: CASSPGLAFGRDTQYF.